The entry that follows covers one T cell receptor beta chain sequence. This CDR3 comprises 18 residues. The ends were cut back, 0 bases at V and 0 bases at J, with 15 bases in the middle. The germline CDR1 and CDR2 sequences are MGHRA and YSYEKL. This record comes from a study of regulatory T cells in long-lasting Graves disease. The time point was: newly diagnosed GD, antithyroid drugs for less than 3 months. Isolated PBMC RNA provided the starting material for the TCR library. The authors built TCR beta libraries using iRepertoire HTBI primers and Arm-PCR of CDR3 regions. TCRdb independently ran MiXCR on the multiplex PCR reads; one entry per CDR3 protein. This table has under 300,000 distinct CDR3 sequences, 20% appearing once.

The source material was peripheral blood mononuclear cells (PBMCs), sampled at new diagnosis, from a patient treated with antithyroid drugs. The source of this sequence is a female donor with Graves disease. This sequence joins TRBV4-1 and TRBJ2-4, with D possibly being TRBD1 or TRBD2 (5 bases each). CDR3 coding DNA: TGCGCCAGCAGCCAAGAGAGTGGGACCCGGTTAGCCAAAAACATTCAGTACTTC. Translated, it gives CASSQESGTRLAKNIQYF.